Sequencing of this T cell receptor beta chain was carried out in a study of identical twins. Whole-study results and caveats: Among monozygotic twins, out-of-frame TCR alpha sharing exceeded what models predicted. Beta out-of-frame sequences showed weaker excess twin sharing. Analyses of zero insertions could, in part, be confounded by invariant MAIT and iNKT cells.

This clonotype was seen many times. The antigen is not known. The germline gene is not matched at one end of the junction; a read error may be the cause. One entry per CDR3 protein results from TCRdb running MiXCR on the 5' RACE reads. The sample carries around 960,000 distinct CDR3 sequences, about 12% recorded once. The germline gives CDR1 SNHLY, CDR2 FYNNEI. This CDR3 is 14 amino acids long. These data were also filed under a second study, of yellow fever vaccine responses in identical twins. In that study: Vaccine T cell responses of twins reportedly seemed partly convergent and partly personalized.

The rearrangement links TRBV2 to TRBJ2-7; D is perhaps TRBD1 (6 bases). Sequences were obtained from PBMCs. This receptor was obtained from a woman aged 18-29 years in good health. CDR3 in amino acids: CASSAGQGLYEQYF. CDR3 DNA sequence: TGCGCCAGCAGCGCGGGCCAGGGGCTCTACGAGCAGTACTTC. Filled out from reference TRBV2 and TRBJ2-7, the complete variable domain reads EPEVTQTPSHQVTQMGQEVILRCVPISNHLYFYWYRQILGQKVEFLVSFYNNEISEKSEIFDDQFSVERPDGSNFTLKIRSTKLEDSAMYFCASSAGQGLYEQYFGPGTRLTVT.